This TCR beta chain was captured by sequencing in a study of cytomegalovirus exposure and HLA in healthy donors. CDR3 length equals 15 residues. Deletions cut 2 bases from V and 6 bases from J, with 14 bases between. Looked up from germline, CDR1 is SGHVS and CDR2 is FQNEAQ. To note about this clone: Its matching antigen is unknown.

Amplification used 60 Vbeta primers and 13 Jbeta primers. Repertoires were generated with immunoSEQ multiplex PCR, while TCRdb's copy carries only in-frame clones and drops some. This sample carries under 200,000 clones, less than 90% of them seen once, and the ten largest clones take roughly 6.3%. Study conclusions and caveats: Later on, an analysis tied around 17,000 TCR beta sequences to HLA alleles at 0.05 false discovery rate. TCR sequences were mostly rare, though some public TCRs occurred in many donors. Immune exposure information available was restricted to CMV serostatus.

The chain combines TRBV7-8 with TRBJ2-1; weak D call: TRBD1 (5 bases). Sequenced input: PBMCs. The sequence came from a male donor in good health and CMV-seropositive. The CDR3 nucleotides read TGTGCCAGCAGCTTATTAACCCGAAGGGGCAATGAGCAGTTCTTC. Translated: CASSLLTRRGNEQFF. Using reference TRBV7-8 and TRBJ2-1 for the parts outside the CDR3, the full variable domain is GAGVSQSPRYKVAKRGQDVALRCDPISGHVSLFWYQQALGQGPEFLTYFQNEAQLDKSGLPSDRFFAERPEGSVSTLKIQRTQQEDSAVYLCASSLLTRRGNEQFFGPGTRLTVL.